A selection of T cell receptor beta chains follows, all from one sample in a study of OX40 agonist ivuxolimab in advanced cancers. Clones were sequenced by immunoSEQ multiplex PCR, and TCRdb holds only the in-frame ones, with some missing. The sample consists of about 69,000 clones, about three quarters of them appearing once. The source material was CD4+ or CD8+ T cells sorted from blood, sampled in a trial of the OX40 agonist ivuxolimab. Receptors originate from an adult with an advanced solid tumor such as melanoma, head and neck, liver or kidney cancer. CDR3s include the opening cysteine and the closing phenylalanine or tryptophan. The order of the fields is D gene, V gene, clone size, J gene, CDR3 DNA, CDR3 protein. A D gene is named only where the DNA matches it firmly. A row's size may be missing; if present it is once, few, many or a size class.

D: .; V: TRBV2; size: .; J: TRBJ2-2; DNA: TGTGCCAGCAGTGAATCTATCGTCGGGGAGCTGTTTTTT; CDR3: CASSESIVGELFF
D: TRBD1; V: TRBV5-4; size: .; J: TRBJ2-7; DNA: TGTGCCAGCAGCAAGACAGGGGGCGCATACGAGCAGTACTTC; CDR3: CASSKTGGAYEQYF
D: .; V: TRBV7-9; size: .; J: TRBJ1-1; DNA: TGTGCCAGCAGCTTAGACGGGGGGAACACTGAAGCTTTCTTT; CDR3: CASSLDGGNTEAFF
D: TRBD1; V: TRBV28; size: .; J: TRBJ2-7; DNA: TGTGCCAGCAGGACAGGGGGGAACTACGAGCAGTACTTC; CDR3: CASRTGGNYEQYF
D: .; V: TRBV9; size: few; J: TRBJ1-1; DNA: TGTGCCAGCAGCGTCTTCGAGGGGGTACTAGGCACTGAAGCTTTCTTT; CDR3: CASSVFEGVLGTEAFF
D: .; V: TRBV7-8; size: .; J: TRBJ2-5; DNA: TGTGCCAGCAGCTTACAGGGGATCCAAGAGACCCAGTACTTC; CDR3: CASSLQGIQETQYF
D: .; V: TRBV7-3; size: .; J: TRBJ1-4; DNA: TGTGCCAGCTCAGAAGGGCCAGGGAGGGATGAAAAACTGTTTTTT; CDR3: CASSEGPGRDEKLFF
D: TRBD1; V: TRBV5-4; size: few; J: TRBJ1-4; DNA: TGTGCCAGCAGCTTATCACAGGGGGCTGAGGAAAAACTGTTTTTT; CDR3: CASSLSQGAEEKLFF
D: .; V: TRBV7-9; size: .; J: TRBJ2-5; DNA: TGTGCCAGCAGCCCCCGAATAGAGGGAGAGACCCAGTACTTC; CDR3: CASSPRIEGETQYF
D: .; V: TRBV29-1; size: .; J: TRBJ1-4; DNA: TGCAGCATACCCCCGGACCAGGGGGAAAAACTGTTTTTT; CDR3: CSIPPDQGEKLFF
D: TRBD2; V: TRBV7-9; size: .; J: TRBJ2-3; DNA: TGTGCCAGCAGCATCCAACTAGCGGGGGGCACAGATACGCAGTATTTT; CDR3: CASSIQLAGGTDTQYF
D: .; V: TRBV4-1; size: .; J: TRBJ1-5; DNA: TGCGCCAGCAGCCAATTGGCGGAAAATCAGCCCCAGCATTTT; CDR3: CASSQLAENQPQHF
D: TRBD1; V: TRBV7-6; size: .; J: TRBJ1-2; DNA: TGTGCCAGCAGCTTAGGGGGACAGGGGGCGGACGGCTACACCTTC; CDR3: CASSLGGQGADGYTF
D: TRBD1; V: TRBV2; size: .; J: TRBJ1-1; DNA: TGTGCCAGCAGTGTACAGGGGACCCTGAACACTGAAGCTTTCTTT; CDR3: CASSVQGTLNTEAFF
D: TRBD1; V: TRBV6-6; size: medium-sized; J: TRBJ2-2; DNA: TGTGCCAGCAGCCTACCCCACAGGGGATTCGGGGAGCTGTTTTTT; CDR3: CASSLPHRGFGELFF
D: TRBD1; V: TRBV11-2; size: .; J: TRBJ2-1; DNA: TGTGCCAGCAGCGTACGACAGGGTCGTAGGAATGAGCAGTTCTTC; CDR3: CASSVRQGRRNEQFF
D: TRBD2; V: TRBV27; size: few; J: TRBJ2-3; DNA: TGTGCCAGCAGCCCCGGACTAGCGGGGTCGGTAGATACGCAGTATTTT; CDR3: CASSPGLAGSVDTQYF
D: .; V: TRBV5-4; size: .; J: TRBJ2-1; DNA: TGTGCCAGCAGCTTGGGTTCTCAGCCGCGGCTTTGGGTCTTC; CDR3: CASSLGSQPRLWVF
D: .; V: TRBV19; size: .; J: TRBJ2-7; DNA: TGTGCCAGTAGTACCCCGGGCCTTGAGCAGTACTTC; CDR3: CASSTPGLEQYF
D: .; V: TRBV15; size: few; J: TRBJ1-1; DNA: TGTGCCACCAGCAGAGATCGGACCCCACGGGGAGCTTTCTTT; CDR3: CATSRDRTPRGAFF
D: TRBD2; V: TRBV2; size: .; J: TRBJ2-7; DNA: TGTGCCAGCAAGGCTAGCGGAGCCCGGGGCCAGGAGCAGTACTTC; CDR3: CASKASGARGQEQYF
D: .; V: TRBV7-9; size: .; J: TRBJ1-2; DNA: TGTGCCAGCAGCTTAGGTTCAGGGGACTATGGCTACACCTTC; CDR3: CASSLGSGDYGYTF
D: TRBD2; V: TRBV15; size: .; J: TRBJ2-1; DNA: TGTGCCACCAGCGGTCCCGCGGGGGGCCGGGGGAATGAGCAGTTCTTC; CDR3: CATSGPAGGRGNEQFF
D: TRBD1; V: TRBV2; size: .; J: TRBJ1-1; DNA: TGTGCCAGCTGTGACAGGGCGAACACTGAAGCTTTCTTT; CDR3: CASCDRANTEAFF
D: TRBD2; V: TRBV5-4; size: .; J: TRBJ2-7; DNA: TGTGCCAGCAGCAGAAGCGGGAGTAGCTCCTACGAGCAGTACTTC; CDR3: CASSRSGSSSYEQYF
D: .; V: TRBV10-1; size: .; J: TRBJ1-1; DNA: TGCGCCGGCTCCCTTGGACAAACTGAAGCTTTCTTT; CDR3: CAGSLGQTEAFF
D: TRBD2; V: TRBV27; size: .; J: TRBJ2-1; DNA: TGTGCCAGCAGTCTATTTAGCGGGAGGGTGTCCTACAATGAGCAGTTCTTC; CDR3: CASSLFSGRVSYNEQFF
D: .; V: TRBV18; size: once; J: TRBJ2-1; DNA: TGTGCCAGCTCACCGCAGGGTTTAGCTGAGCAGTTCTTC; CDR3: CASSPQGLAEQFF
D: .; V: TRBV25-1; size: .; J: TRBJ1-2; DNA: TGTGCCAGCAGTGAGGCAGGGGACTATGGCTACACCTTC; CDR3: CASSEAGDYGYTF
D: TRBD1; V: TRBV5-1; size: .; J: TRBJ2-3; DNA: TGCGCCAGCAGTTCAGGGGGCCCCACAGATACGCAGTATTTT; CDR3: CASSSGGPTDTQYF
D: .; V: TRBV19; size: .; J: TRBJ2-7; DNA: TGTGCCAGTAGTATTAGGGGGGGCGAGCGACAGATACGAACCTACGAGCAGTACTTC; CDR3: CASSIRGGERQIRTYEQYF
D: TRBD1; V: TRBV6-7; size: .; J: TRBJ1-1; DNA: TGTGCCAGCAGTTACACAGGGACAGGGTTTGCCACTGAAGCTTTCTTT; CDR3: CASSYTGTGFATEAFF
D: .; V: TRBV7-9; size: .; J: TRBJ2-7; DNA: TGTGCCAGCAGCTTAGTAGAGGAGGGGTCCTACGAGCAGTACTTC; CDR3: CASSLVEEGSYEQYF
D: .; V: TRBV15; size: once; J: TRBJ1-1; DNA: TGTGCCACCAGCAGAGATATGGGGTCGTCCGCTGAAGCTTTCTTT; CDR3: CATSRDMGSSAEAFF
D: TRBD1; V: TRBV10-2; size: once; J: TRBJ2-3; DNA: TGCGCCAGCAAAGGAGGGGACAGGGGACCCACAGATACGCAGTATTTT; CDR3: CASKGGDRGPTDTQYF
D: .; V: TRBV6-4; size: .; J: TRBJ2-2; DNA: TGTGCCAGCAGAGGTGGAACGGGAACCGGGGAGCTGTTTTTT; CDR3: CASRGGTGTGELFF
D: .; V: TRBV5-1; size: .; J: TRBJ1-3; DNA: TGCGCCAGCAGCCAGGGACTTATGGAAAACACCATATATTTT; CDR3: CASSQGLMENTIYF
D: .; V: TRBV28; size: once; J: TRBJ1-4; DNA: TGTGCCAGCATGGGCAGGGGAGGCCTTAATGAAAAACTGTTTTTT; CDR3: CASMGRGGLNEKLFF
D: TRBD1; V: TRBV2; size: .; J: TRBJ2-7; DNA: TGTGCCAGCAGTGGACAGGGGCTCGTTTCCTACGAGCAGTACTTC; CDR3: CASSGQGLVSYEQYF
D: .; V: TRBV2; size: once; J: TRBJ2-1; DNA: TGTGCCACCCAGCTAGCGTCGCGAGACAATGAGCAGTTCTTC; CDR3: CATQLASRDNEQFF
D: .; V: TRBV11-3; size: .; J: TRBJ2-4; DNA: TGTGCCAGCAGCAAAAGCCAGGGGTACATTCAGTACTTC; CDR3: CASSKSQGYIQYF
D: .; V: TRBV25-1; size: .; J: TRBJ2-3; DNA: TGTGCCAGCAGGTCCCCCGGAGATACGCAGTATTTT; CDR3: CASRSPGDTQYF
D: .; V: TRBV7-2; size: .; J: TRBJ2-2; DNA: TGTGCCAGCAGCACTACTACGAACACCGGGGAGCTGTTTTTT; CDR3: CASSTTTNTGELFF
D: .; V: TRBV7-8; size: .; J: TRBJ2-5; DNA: TGTGCCAGCAGCTTTCTCTCTTTCCAAGAGACCCAGTACTTC; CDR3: CASSFLSFQETQYF
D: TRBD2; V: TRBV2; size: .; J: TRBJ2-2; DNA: TGTGCCAGCAGTGGATGGGAGGGCGGGGAGCTGTTTTTT; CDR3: CASSGWEGGELFF
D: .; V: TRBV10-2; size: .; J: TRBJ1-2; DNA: TGCGCCATCGAAACCAGTCCCTATGGCTACACCTTC; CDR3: CAIETSPYGYTF
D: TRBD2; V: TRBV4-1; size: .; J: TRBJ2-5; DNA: TGCGCCAGCAGCCAAGATTCAGCGGGAGGAAAGACCCAGTACTTC; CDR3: CASSQDSAGGKTQYF
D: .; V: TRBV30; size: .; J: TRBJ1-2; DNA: TGTGCCTGGGGTAATCGGGGCTATGGCTACACCTTC; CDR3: CAWGNRGYGYTF